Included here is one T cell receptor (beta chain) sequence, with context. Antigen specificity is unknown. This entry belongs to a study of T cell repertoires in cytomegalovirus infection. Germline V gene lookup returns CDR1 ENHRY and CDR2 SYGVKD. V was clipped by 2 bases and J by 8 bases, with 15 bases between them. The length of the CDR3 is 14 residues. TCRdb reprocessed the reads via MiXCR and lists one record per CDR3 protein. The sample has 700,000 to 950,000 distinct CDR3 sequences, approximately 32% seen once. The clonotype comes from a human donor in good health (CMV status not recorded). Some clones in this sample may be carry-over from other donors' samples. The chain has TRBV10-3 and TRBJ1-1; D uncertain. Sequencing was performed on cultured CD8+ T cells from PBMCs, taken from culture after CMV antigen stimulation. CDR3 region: CAISEAAGGWEAFF. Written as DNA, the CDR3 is TGTGCCATCAGTGAGGCGGCCGGCGGGTGGGAAGCTTTCTTT.